This TCR beta chain was captured in a study of CD8 T cells in ankylosing spondylitis. General study findings and limits: Disease-linked clones proved CD8+ and comparatively uncommon in peripheral blood.

The CDR3 length is 13 residues. Germline loops: CDR1 DFQATT, CDR2 SNEGSKA (reference sequence). J gave up 5 bases and V 5 bases, and 6 bases lay outside the gene matches. From the 5' RACE reads, TCRdb called clonotypes with MiXCR, one entry per CDR3 protein. This sample yields more than 250,000 distinct CDR3 sequences, of which more than 9% are seen a single time; around 10% belongs to the top ten. This clonotype showed up many times. What it recognizes is unknown. Sequencing was carried out using blood, either unsorted or a sorted T cell fraction (not recorded which). This sequence was found in a female donor with ankylosing spondylitis or in good health (not recorded which). V usage is TRBV20-1 and J usage is TRBJ1-5; 7 nucleotides line up with TRBD1. This CDR3 reads CSAGLGGDQPQHF. DNA of the CDR3: TGCAGTGCTGGGCTAGGGGGCGATCAGCCCCAGCATTTT.